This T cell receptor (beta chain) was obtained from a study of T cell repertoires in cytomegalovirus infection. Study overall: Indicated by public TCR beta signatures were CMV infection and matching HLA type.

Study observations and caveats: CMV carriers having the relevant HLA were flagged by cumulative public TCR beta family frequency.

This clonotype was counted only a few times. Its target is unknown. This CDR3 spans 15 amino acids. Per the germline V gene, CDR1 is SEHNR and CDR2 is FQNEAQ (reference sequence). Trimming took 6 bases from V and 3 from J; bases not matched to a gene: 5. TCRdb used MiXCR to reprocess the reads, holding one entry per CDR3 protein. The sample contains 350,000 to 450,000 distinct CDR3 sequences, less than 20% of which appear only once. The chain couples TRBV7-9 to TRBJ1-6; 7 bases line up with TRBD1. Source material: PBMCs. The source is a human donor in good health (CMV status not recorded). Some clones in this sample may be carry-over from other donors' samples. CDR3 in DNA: TGTGCCAGCAGTCAGGGGGGGCACTATAATTCACCCCTCCACTTT. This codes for CASSQGGHYNSPLHF.